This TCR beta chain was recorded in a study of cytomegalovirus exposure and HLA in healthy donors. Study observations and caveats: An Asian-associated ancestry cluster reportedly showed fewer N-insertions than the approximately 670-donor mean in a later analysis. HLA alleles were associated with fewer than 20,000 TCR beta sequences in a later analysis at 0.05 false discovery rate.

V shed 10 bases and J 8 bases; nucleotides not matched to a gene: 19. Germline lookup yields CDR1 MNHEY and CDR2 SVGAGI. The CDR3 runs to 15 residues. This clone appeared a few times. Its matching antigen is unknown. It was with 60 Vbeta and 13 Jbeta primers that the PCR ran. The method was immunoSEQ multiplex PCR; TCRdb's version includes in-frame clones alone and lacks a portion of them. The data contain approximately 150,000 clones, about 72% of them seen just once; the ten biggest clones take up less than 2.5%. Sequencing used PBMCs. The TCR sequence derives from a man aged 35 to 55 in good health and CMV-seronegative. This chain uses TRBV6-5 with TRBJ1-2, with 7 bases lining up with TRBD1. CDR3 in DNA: TGTGCCACCCTAACCCCGGGAAGAGGGGGCTTGGGCTACACCTTC. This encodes CATLTPGRGGLGYTF.